Included here is one T cell receptor (beta chain) sequence, with context. Its antigen remains unknown. These data come from a study of cytomegalovirus exposure and HLA in healthy donors. Broader study findings: The study labeled fewer than 200 TCR beta chains cytomegalovirus-associated.

PCR used 60 Vbeta primers and 13 Jbeta primers. Using immunoSEQ multiplex PCR, the repertoire was profiled, and TCRdb retains in-frame clones only, with some absent. The sample comprises approximately 160,000 clones, approximately 85% of which are singletons, and around 4.9% rests with the top ten. The material sequenced was PBMCs. This receptor was obtained from a girl aged 10-17 years in good health and CMV-seropositive.

The CDR3 is CASSPRGDRRYNEQFF. As DNA, the CDR3 is TGTGCCAGTAGTCCAAGGGGGGACAGGCGATACAATGAGCAGTTCTTC. The gene calls are TRBV19 and TRBJ2-1; 8 nucleotides line up with TRBD1. CDR1 is LNHDA, CDR2 SQIVND, per germline (reference sequence). The CDR3 extends over 16 amino acids. After removal of 5 bases from V and 4 bases from J, the junction contained 10 bases not matched to a gene.